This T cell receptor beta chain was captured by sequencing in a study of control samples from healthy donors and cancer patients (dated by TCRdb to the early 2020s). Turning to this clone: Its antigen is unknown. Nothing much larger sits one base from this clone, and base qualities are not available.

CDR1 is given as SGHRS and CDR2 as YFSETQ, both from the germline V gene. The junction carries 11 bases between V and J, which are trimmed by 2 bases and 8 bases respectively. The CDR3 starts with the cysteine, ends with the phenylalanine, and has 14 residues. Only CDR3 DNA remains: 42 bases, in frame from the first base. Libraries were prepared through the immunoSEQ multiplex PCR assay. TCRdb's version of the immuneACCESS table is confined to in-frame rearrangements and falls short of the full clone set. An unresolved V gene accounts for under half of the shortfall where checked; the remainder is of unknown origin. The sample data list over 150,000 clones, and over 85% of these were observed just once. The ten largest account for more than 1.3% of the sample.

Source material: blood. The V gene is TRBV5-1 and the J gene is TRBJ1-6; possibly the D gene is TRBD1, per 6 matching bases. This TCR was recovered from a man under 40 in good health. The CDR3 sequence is CASSFGDTYSPLHF. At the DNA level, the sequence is TGCGCCAGCAGCTTTGGGGACACTTATTCACCCCTCCACTTT.